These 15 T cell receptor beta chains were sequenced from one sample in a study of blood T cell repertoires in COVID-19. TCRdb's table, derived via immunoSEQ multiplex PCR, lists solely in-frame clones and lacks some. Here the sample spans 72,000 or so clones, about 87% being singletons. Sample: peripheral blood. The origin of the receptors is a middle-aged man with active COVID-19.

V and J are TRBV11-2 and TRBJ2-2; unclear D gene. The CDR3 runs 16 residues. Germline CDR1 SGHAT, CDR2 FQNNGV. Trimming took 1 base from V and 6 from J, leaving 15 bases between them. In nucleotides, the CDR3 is TGTGCCAGCAGCTTAGGCGTGGGCAGATCGGCCGGGGAGCTGTTTTTT. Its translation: CASSLGVGRSAGELFF.

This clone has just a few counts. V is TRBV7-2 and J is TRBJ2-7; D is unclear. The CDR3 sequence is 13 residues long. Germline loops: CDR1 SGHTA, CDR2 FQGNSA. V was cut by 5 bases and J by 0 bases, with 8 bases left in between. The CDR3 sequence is CASSAASSYEQYF. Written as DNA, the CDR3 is TGTGCCAGCAGCGCAGCGAGCTCCTACGAGCAGTACTTC.

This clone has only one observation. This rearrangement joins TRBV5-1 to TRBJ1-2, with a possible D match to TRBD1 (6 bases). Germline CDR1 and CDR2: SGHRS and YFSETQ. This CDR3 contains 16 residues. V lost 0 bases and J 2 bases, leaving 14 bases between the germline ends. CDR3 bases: TGCGCCAGCAGCTTGGCCGGAGGGAGGGGGAACTATGGCTACACCTTC. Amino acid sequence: CASSLAGGRGNYGYTF.

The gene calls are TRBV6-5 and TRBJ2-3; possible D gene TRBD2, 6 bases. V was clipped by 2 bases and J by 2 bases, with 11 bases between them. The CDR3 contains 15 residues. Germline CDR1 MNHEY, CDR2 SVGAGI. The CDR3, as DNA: TGTGCCAGCAGTTACGTCCGGGGGTTCACAGATACGCAGTATTTT. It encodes CASSYVRGFTDTQYF.

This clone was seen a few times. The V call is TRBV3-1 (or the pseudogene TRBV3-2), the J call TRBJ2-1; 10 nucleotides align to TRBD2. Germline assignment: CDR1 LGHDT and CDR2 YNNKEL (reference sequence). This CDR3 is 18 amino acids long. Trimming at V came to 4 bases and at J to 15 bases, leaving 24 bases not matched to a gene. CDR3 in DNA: TGTGCCAGCAGCCCTCCCTCTGTGAGCGGGGGGGCGGTTCGTAATCGGTTCTTC. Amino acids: CASSPPSVSGGAVRNRFF.

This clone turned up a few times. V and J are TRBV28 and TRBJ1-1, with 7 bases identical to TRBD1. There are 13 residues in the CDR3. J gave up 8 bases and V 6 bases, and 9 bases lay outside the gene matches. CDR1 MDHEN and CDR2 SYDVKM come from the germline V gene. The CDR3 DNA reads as TGTGCCAGCAGGCGGTTGACAGGGCACGAAGCTTTCTTT. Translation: CASRRLTGHEAFF.

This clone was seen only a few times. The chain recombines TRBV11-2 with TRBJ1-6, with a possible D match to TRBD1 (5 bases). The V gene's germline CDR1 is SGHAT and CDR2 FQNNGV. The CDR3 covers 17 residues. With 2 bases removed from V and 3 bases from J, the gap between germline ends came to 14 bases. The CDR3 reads CASSLNGAGRYNSPLHF. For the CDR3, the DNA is TGTGCCAGCAGCTTAAATGGGGCAGGGCGCTATAATTCACCCCTCCACTTT.

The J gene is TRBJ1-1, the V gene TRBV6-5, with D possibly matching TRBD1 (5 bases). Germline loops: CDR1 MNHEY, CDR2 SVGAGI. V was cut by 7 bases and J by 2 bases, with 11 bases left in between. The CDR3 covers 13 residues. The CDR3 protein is CASNLDRNTEAFF. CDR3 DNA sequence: TGTGCCAGCAACTTAGACAGAAACACTGAAGCTTTCTTT.

CDR3 DNA sequence: TGTGCCACCAGCATCTGGGGGAGGCCCAACTATGGCTACACCTTC. Translation: CATSIWGRPNYGYTF. The chain employs TRBV15 and TRBJ1-2; tentatively, D is TRBD1 (5 bases). V lost 4 bases and J 2 bases, leaving 14 bases between the germline ends. Germline CDR1 LNHNV, CDR2 YYDKDF (reference sequence). The CDR3 runs 15 residues.

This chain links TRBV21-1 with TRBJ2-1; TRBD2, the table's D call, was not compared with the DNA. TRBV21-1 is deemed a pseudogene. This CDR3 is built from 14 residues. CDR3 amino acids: CASSKARTSGSQFF. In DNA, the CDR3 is TGTGCCAGCAGCAAAGCGAGGACTAGCGGCTCACAGTTCTTC.

The DNA of the CDR3 is TGTGCCAGCAGCACCATACAGGGATCACCCCTCCACTTT. The encoded protein is CASSTIQGSPLHF. The rearrangement joins TRBV7-3 to TRBJ1-6; a weak D match, TRBD1 (6 bases). CDR3 length: 13 residues. The germline gives CDR1 SGHTA, CDR2 FQGTGA. Trimming shortened V by 5 bases and J by 10 bases, and 12 bases separated the two germline ends.

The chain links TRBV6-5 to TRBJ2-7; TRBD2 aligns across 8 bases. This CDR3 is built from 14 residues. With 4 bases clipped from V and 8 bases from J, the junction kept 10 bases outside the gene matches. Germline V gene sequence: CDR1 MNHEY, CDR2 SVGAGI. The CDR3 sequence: CASSSPGGIHKQYF. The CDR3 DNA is TGTGCCAGCAGTTCGCCGGGAGGGATTCACAAGCAGTACTTC.

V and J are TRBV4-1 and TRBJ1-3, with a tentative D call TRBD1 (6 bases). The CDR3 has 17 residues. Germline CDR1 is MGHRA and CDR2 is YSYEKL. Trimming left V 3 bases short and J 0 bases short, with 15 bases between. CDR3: CASSQGASGPSGNTIYF. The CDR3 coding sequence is TGCGCCAGCAGCCAGGGGGCCTCAGGGCCCTCTGGAAACACCATATATTTT.

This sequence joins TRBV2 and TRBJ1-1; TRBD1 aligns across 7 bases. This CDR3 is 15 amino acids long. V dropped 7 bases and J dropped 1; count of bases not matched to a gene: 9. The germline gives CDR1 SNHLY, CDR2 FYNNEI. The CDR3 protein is CASNLLGTANTEAFF. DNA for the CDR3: TGTGCCAGCAACCTCCTCGGGACAGCGAACACTGAAGCTTTCTTT.

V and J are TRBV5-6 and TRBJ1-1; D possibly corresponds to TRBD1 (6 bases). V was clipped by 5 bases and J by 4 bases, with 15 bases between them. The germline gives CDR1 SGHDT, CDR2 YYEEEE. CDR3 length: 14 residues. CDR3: CASRLLVGGTEAFF. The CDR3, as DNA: TGTGCCAGCAGGCTTCTGGTAGGGGGCACTGAAGCTTTCTTT.